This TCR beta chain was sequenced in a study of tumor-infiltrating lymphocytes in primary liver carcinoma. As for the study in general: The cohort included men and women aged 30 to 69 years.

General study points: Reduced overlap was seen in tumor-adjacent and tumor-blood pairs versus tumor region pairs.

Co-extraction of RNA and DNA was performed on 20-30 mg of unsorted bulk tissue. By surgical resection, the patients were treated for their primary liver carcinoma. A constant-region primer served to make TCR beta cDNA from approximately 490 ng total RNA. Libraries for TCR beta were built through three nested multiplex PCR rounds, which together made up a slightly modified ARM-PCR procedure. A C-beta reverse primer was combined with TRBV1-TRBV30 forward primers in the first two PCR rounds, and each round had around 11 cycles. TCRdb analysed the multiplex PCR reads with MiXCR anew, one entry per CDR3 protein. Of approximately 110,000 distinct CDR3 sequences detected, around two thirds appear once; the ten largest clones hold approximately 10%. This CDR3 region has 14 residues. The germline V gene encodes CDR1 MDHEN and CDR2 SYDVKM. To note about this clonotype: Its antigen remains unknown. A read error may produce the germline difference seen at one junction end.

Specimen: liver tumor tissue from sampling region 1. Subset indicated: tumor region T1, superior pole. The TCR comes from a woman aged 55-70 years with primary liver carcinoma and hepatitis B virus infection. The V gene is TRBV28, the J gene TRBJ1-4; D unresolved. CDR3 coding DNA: TGTGCCAGCAGTTTGGGAGGGCACAATGAAAAACTGCTTTTT. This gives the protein CASSLGGHNEKLLF. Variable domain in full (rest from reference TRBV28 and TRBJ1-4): DVKVTQSSRYLVKRTGEKVFLECVQDMDHENMFWYRQDPGLGLRLIYFSYDVKMKEKGDIPEGYSVSREKKERFSLILESASTNQTSMYLCASSLGGHNEKLLFGSGTQLSVL.